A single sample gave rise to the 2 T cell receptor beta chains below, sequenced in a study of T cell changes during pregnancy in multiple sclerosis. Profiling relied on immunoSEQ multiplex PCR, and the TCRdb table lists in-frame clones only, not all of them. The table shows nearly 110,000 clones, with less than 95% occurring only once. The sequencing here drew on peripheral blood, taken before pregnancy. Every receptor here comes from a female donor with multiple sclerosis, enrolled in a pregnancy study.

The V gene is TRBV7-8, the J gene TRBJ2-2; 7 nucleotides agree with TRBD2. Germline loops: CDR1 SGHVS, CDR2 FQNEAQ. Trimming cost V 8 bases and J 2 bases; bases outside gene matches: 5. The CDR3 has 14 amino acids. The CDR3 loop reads CASGGLENTGELFF. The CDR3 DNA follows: TGTGCCAGCGGCGGACTAGAAAACACCGGGGAGCTGTTTTTT.

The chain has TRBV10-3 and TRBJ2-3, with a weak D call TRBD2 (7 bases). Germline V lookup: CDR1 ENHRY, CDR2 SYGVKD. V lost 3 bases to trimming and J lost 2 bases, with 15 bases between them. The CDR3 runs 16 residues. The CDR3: CAISDWGGADTDTQYF. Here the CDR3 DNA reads TGTGCCATCAGTGATTGGGGGGGGGCCGACACAGATACGCAGTATTTT.